This T cell receptor beta chain was profiled in a study of OX40 agonist ivuxolimab in advanced cancers. Findings and caveats of the study: Low levels of normalized T-cell clonal expansion also appeared in some nonresponders.

Germline values: CDR1 MDHEN, CDR2 SYDVKM. The junction had 2 bases not matched to a gene; V was cut back by 4 bases and J by 6 bases. This CDR3 comprises 12 residues. Of note for this clone: What it binds is not known.

Baseline, cycle 4 day 1, and cycle 7 day 1 were the blood sampling points. This table comes from immunoSEQ multiplex PCR, and its TCRdb copy is limited to in-frame clones, with some not included. The sample lists some 19,000 clones; approximately 88% were seen once. This chain connects TRBV28 to TRBJ2-7; 8 bases are a match to TRBD2. Sequenced here: CD4+ or CD8+ T cells sorted from blood, sampled in a trial of the OX40 agonist ivuxolimab. The receptor was isolated from an adult with an advanced solid tumor such as melanoma, head and neck, liver or kidney cancer. The CDR3 region is CASSWAGGEQYF. The CDR3 DNA sequence: TGTGCCAGCAGTTGGGCGGGGGGCGAGCAGTACTTC.